The rows below give T cell receptor beta chains drawn from one sample of a study of blood T cell repertoires in COVID-19. The protocol was immunoSEQ multiplex PCR, while the TCRdb copy is restricted to in-frame clones and leaves out a portion. This table has 15,000 to 20,000 clones, about 85% appearing once. Sequencing was done on a sample of peripheral blood. Receptors were obtained from a human donor in a cohort sampled during active COVID-19. The CDR3 runs from the conserved cysteine through the conserved F or W. Fields, in order: clone size, V gene, J gene, D gene, CDR3 length, CDR3 DNA, CDR3 protein. D genes are given only for firm matches. Clone size is given for some rows only: seen once, a few or many times, or a class if the clone is expanded.

.	TRBV6-2/TRBV6-3	TRBJ2-5	.	15	TGTGCCAGCAGTCAAACCGGGGAATTGGGGGAGACCCAGTACTTC	CASSQTGELGETQYF
.	TRBV5-1	TRBJ2-3	TRBD2	17	TGCGCCAGCAGCCCCACCCAGCGGGGGGGCACCTTCAGGACGCAGTATTTT	CASSPTQRGGTFRTQYF
.	TRBV5-1	TRBJ1-1	.	13	TGCGCCAGTCGCGAGGGTGGAAGGGAGGAAGCTTTCTTT	CASREGGREEAFF
.	TRBV28	TRBJ1-1	.	15	TGTGCCAGCAGTTTGTATGGGGCCAAAGGCACTGAAGCTTTCTTT	CASSLYGAKGTEAFF
.	TRBV9	TRBJ1-4	.	15	TGTGCCAGCAGCCTAGGGCAGGCAACTAATGAAAAACTGTTTTTT	CASSLGQATNEKLFF
.	TRBV6-4	TRBJ2-1	.	14	TGTGCCAGCAGTGGCGGCAGGGGTGGTAATGAGCAGTTCTTC	CASSGGRGGNEQFF
.	TRBV10-2	TRBJ2-5	TRBD2	14	TGCGCCAGCAGGACTAGCGGGGGCGCGGGGACCCAGTACTTC	CASRTSGGAGTQYF
.	TRBV6-2/TRBV6-3	TRBJ1-1	.	13	TGTGCCAGCAGTCAGCAGGGCTACACTGAAGCTTTCTTT	CASSQQGYTEAFF
.	TRBV11-2	TRBJ2-1	TRBD2	15	TGTGCCAGCAGCTGGAAAGGCGGGGGGAGCAATGAGCAGTTCTTC	CASSWKGGGSNEQFF
.	TRBV28	TRBJ1-4	.	14	TGTGCCAGCGGTAGTCCGACAGCCCTTGAAAAACTGTTTTTT	CASGSPTALEKLFF
.	TRBV27	TRBJ1-6	.	14	TGTGCCAGCAGTCGACAGGAGAGATCGTCACCCCTCCACTTT	CASSRQERSSPLHF
few	TRBV5-1	TRBJ1-6	.	15	TGCGCCAGCAGCTTGGCGTCTCAGGGAAATTCACCCCTCCACTTT	CASSLASQGNSPLHF
few	TRBV6-5	TRBJ1-1	.	12	TGTGCCAGCACGGGGGGGGGCACTGAAGCTTTCTTT	CASTGGGTEAFF
few	TRBV7-9	TRBJ2-1	.	16	TGTGCCAGCAGCTTAGGCCGTCTAGAGATCTACAATGAGCAGTTCTTC	CASSLGRLEIYNEQFF
.	TRBV5-1	TRBJ2-1	TRBD2	16	TGCGCCAGCAGTGCACCGGGACTAGCGGCCCCAAATGAGCAGTTCTTC	CASSAPGLAAPNEQFF
.	TRBV29-1	TRBJ2-5	.	15	TGCAGCGTTGTTCGGGGGGCAGTGGGGGTAGAGACCCAGTACTTC	CSVVRGAVGVETQYF
.	TRBV2	TRBJ2-7	.	13	TGTGCCAGCAGTGCCAGGCTTTCCTACGAGCAGTACTTC	CASSARLSYEQYF
.	TRBV7-9	TRBJ1-1	.	14	TGTGCCAGCGTGCCCCTACAGGGTTCCACTGAAGCTTTCTTT	CASVPLQGSTEAFF
.	TRBV6-5	TRBJ1-1	.	13	TGTGCCAGCAGTTACTCGAGGGTAGCGGAAGCTTTCTTT	CASSYSRVAEAFF
.	TRBV11-2	TRBJ2-2	TRBD2	18	TGTGCCAGCAGCTTAGCGCTAGCGGGGGGGCCGGACACCGGGGAGCTGTTTTTT	CASSLALAGGPDTGELFF
.	TRBV7-9	TRBJ1-1	.	15	TGTGCCAGCAGCTTAGTCCGGAGTATGAACACTGAAGCTTTCTTT	CASSLVRSMNTEAFF
.	TRBV9	TRBJ1-4	.	14	TGTGCCAGCAGCGTAGGTCAGGGAAGTGAAAAACTGTTTTTT	CASSVGQGSEKLFF
.	TRBV5-5	TRBJ2-5	TRBD2	15	TGTGCCAGCAGCCCGGGGGGGAGTGGGCAAGAGACCCAGTACTTC	CASSPGGSGQETQYF
.	TRBV30	TRBJ1-1	.	13	TGTGCCTGGGGCTTACAGACGAACACTGAAGCTTTCTTT	CAWGLQTNTEAFF
medium-sized	TRBV9	TRBJ1-6	.	14	TGTGCCAGCAGCGAGGGGGGGCAGGTTTCACCCCTCCACTTT	CASSEGGQVSPLHF
.	TRBV2	TRBJ2-1	.	13	TGTGCCAGCAGTGTCGGAAGCAGCGGTGAGCAGTTCTTC	CASSVGSSGEQFF
.	TRBV3-1/TRBV3-2	TRBJ2-7	.	14	TGTGCCAGCAGCCAAGATAACACAGTCTACGAGCAGTACTTC	CASSQDNTVYEQYF